Listed here is a single T cell receptor beta chain. The data are from a study of blood T cell repertoires in COVID-19. Sequenced by immunoSEQ multiplex PCR; TCRdb stores in-frame clones only, minus some. This sample has some 430,000 clones, with 80% to 95% found just once. The V end was cut by 0 bases, the J end by 7 bases, with 13 bases between. Germline CDR1 is SGDLS and CDR2 is YYNGEE. The CDR3 has 15 amino acids. V is TRBV9 and J is TRBJ1-4; D possibly corresponds to TRBD1 (6 bases). This clonotype was sampled from a young man who had recovered from COVID-19. The material sequenced was PBMCs or T cells enriched from blood (not recorded which). Written as DNA, the CDR3 is TGTGCCAGCAGCGTAGGGGAGACAGGTGGTGAAAAACTGTTTTTT. It specifies CASSVGETGGEKLFF.